The TCR beta chain described here comes from a study of type 1 regulatory T cells. Study background: An in vitro protocol generated T-allo10, a Tr1-enriched, alloantigen-specific CD4 T cell product. The study's findings and limits: Compared with non-Tr1 cells, Tr1 cells showed a narrower TCR repertoire.

This clonotype has only a few counts. Its cognate antigen is unknown. V trimming: 2 bases; J trimming: 5 bases; junction bases outside the gene matches: 15. The length of the CDR3 is 18 residues. Germline V lookup: CDR1 SQVTM, CDR2 ANQGSEA. TCRdb reanalysed the reads using MiXCR and keeps one entry per CDR3 protein. The sample consists of just under 65,000 distinct CDR3 sequences, approximately 50% of them appearing once. This TCR came from a human donor in good health. Sequencing used cultured non-Tr1 T cells, either the whole culture or a sorted T cell fraction (not recorded which). The chain is built from TRBV29-1 and TRBJ1-5, with TRBD1 matching 10 bases. The CDR3 spells CSVEREDRGVQSYQPQHF. The CDR3 DNA reads TGCAGCGTTGAAAGGGAGGACAGGGGGGTCCAATCCTATCAGCCCCAGCATTTT. Supplemented by reference TRBV29-1 and TRBJ1-5, the full variable domain reads SAVISQKPSRDICQRGTSLTIQCQVDSQVTMMFWYRQQPGQSLTLIATANQGSEATYESGFVIDKFPISRPNLTFSTLTVSNMSPEDSSIYLCSVEREDRGVQSYQPQHFGDGTRLSIL.